Listed here is a single T cell receptor (beta chain). CDR1 and CDR2 (germline): LNHDA, SQIVND (reference sequence). V gave up 7 bases and J gave up 4 bases; unmatched junction bases: 3. The CDR3 is 14 amino acids. The data belong to a study of blood T cell repertoires in COVID-19. Some clones are missing from TCRdb's copy, which holds only in-frame ones; the method was immunoSEQ multiplex PCR. The data contain 120,000 to 150,000 clones, less than 90% of them seen just once; the ten biggest clones take up about 38%. Specimen: peripheral blood. This chain uses TRBV19 with TRBJ2-2, with TRBD1 identical over 10 bases. This TCR was sampled from a human donor in a cohort sampled during active COVID-19. The chain's CDR3 is CASMGTGVTGELFF. In DNA, the CDR3 is TGTGCCAGTATGGGGACAGGGGTCACCGGGGAGCTGTTTTTT.